Listed here is a single T cell receptor beta chain. Its cognate antigen is unknown. The table came from immunoSEQ multiplex PCR; TCRdb's copy has only in-frame clones and leaves some out. Of about 130,000 clones listed, less than 95% are singletons. J gave up 2 bases and V 0 bases, and 5 bases lay outside the gene matches. CDR3 length equals 19 residues. The germline V gene encodes CDR1 LNHNV and CDR2 YYDKDF (reference sequence). It was autoimmune disease history or systemic immunosuppression that excluded patients. Sampled blood was obtained at baseline, cycle 4 day 1, and cycle 7 day 1. The entry originates in a study of OX40 agonist ivuxolimab in advanced cancers. In the study overall: Patients receiving dose escalation had hepatocellular carcinoma, melanoma, renal cell or head and neck cancer.

Overall study results and limits: Expanded clones belonging to CD8+ T cells outnumbered, on average, those of CD4+.

The receptor was isolated from an adult with an advanced solid tumor such as melanoma, head and neck, liver or kidney cancer. The rearrangement links TRBV15 to TRBJ2-6; 12 bases align to TRBD1. Material: CD4+ or CD8+ T cells sorted from blood, obtained in a trial of the OX40 agonist ivuxolimab. The CDR3 region is CATSRDWGQGATGANVLTF. CDR3 in DNA: TGTGCCACCAGCAGAGACTGGGGACAGGGGGCCACTGGGGCCAACGTCCTGACTTTC.